This TCR beta chain stems from a study of Graves' ophthalmopathy and Graves' hyperthyroidism. Broader study findings: A model of 13 signatures distinguished ophthalmopathy from stable hyperthyroidism at approximately 90% sensitivity and about 80% specificity. Detection in blood was also observed for most expanded thyroid clonotypes above 0.001 frequency. With a specificity of just over 72% and a sensitivity of more than 65%, the model predicted ophthalmopathy progression.

Investigators amplified TCR beta CDR3 regions from RNA transcripts. HTBI primers were employed in first-round RT-PCR, then a second-round multiplex PCR followed. MiXCR, applied by TCRdb to the multiplex PCR reads, yields one record per CDR3 protein. The data show about 550,000 distinct CDR3 sequences, roughly 40% seen once. Trimming removed 3 bases at V and 8 bases at J, with 13 bases between. The germline V gene encodes CDR1 LNHDA and CDR2 SQIVND (reference sequence). The CDR3 is 14 residues long. About this clonotype itself: As yet, its antigen is unknown.

The chain is built from TRBV19 and TRBJ1-4; possibly TRBD1 for D (5 bases). This clonotype was obtained from an adult man with Graves' hyperthyroidism. Sequenced: peripheral blood or thyroid tissue (not recorded which). CDR3 loop: CASSIPRAREKLFF. The CDR3 nucleotides read TGTGCCAGTAGTATTCCCAGGGCTCGAGAAAAACTGTTTTTT.